Shown below are 14 T cell receptor beta chains from a single sample sequenced in a study of blood T cell repertoires in COVID-19. Clones were read by immunoSEQ multiplex PCR, and TCRdb kept only the in-frame ones, dropping some. The data hold just under 65,000 clones, with around 88% observed a single time. Sequences were obtained from peripheral blood. The receptors here all came from a human donor in a cohort sampled during active COVID-19.

This chain links TRBV5-1 with TRBJ2-7, with a weak D call TRBD2 (7 bases). Per the germline V gene, CDR1 is SGHRS and CDR2 is YFSETQ. V was shortened by 4 bases and J by 6 bases, with 20 bases between the two germline ends. This CDR3 has 15 residues. The CDR3 bases are TGCGCCAGCAGCGCGCAGGGGAGGGAGGGTACCGAGCAGTACTTC. Amino acid sequence: CASSAQGREGTEQYF.

V and J are TRBV2 and TRBJ1-2, with TRBD1 matching over 10 bases. Losses at the gene ends were 7 bases for V and 8 bases for J; bases not matched to a gene: 7. CDR3 length: 13 amino acids. Germline CDR1 SNHLY, CDR2 FYNNEI. The CDR3 DNA reads TGTGCCAGCATTCGACAGGGGGCTGACGGCTACACCTTC. It codes for CASIRQGADGYTF.

The gene calls are TRBV4-2 and TRBJ2-7; 8 bases agree with TRBD2. This CDR3 comprises 17 residues. After removal of 3 bases from V and 3 bases from J, the junction contained 13 bases not matched to a gene. The germline CDR1 and CDR2 sequences are LGHNA and YNFKEQ. The CDR3 reads CASSQNLREGGIYEQYF. The CDR3 bases are TGTGCCAGCAGCCAGAACCTCCGGGAGGGGGGTATCTACGAGCAGTACTTC.

The genes are TRBV13 and TRBJ2-5; possibly TRBD2 for D (6 bases). This CDR3 is built from 16 residues. Germline V CDR1 and CDR2: PRHDT, FYEKMQ (reference sequence). Trimming stripped 4 bases from V and 1 base from J, with 16 bases between. CDR3 amino acids: CASSSERGSFQETQYF. The CDR3 region has the DNA TGTGCCAGCAGCTCAGAACGGGGGAGCTTCCAAGAGACCCAGTACTTC.

The chain recombines TRBV5-4 with TRBJ2-1, with 12 positions matching TRBD2. Germline V lookup: CDR1 SGHNT, CDR2 YYREEE (reference sequence). The CDR3 sequence is 15 residues long. The junction had 7 bases not matched to a gene; V was cut back by 5 bases and J by 7 bases. The CDR3 loop is CASSPGTSGGNEQFF. DNA for the CDR3: TGTGCCAGCAGTCCGGGCACTAGCGGGGGGAATGAGCAGTTCTTC.

The rearrangement links TRBV7-6 to TRBJ2-7; 16 positions match TRBD2. The V gene's germline CDR1 is SGHVS and CDR2 FNYEAQ. V shed 6 bases, J shed 4 bases, and the junction held 6 bases outside the gene matches. The CDR3 covers 16 residues. CDR3 amino acids: CASSPGTSGGVYEQYF. The CDR3 coding sequence is TGTGCCAGCAGTCCCGGGACTAGCGGGGGGGTGTACGAGCAGTACTTC.

This clone was found once. The chain uses TRBV7-6 and TRBJ2-1; D unclear. Looked up from germline, CDR1 is SGHVS and CDR2 is FNYEAQ. CDR3 size: 14 residues. Trimming left V 3 bases short and J 3 bases short, with 9 bases between. The DNA for the CDR3 is TGTGCCAGCAGCTTCGGTTCCGTCTACAATGAGCAGTTCTTC. This encodes CASSFGSVYNEQFF.

This chain links TRBV5-6 with TRBJ2-1; TRBD2 aligns across 8 bases. Germline trimming cut 5 bases from V and 7 bases from J; bases unmatched to any gene: 14. The CDR3 loop spans 16 amino acids. Germline CDR1 and CDR2: SGHDT and YYEEEE. The CDR3 coding sequence is TGTGCCAGCAGATTCTCACTAGCGGATGTACGTAATGAGCAGTTCTTC. Protein: CASRFSLADVRNEQFF.

The gene calls are TRBV13 and TRBJ2-7; 8 nucleotides align to TRBD1. Germline V CDR1 and CDR2: PRHDT, FYEKMQ (reference sequence). This CDR3 is 14 amino acids long. V gave up 3 bases and J gave up 0 bases; unmatched junction bases: 1. CDR3 region: CASSFRGPSYEQYF. The CDR3 nucleotides read TGTGCCAGCAGCTTCAGGGGGCCCTCCTACGAGCAGTACTTC.

The chain carries TRBV6-1 and TRBJ2-1; 9 nucleotides align to TRBD1. The V segment lost 3 bases and the J segment 4 bases; nucleotides outside the gene matches: 4. This CDR3 is 15 amino acids long. CDR1 is MNHNS, CDR2 SASEGT, per germline. The DNA for the CDR3 is TGTGCCAGCAGTGATCAGGACAGGGGATACAATGAGCAGTTCTTC. This translates into CASSDQDRGYNEQFF.

This clone showed up just once. The chain has TRBV5-1 and TRBJ1-5, with 7 positions matching TRBD1. The length of the CDR3 is 16 residues. Per germline, CDR1 SGHRS and CDR2 YFSETQ. Trimming cost V 0 bases and J 1 base; bases outside gene matches: 4. CDR3 protein: CASSLGAGGSNQPQHF. In DNA form, the CDR3 reads TGCGCCAGCAGCTTGGGGGCAGGGGGGAGCAATCAGCCCCAGCATTTT.

This chain joins TRBV18 and TRBJ2-7; D ambiguous. V was clipped by 5 bases and J by 0 bases, with 8 bases between them. Germline CDR1 reads KGHSH; CDR2 reads LQKENI. There are 13 residues in the CDR3. DNA for the CDR3: TGTGCCAGCTCATTGACAAGCTCCTACGAGCAGTACTTC. Translation gives CASSLTSSYEQYF.

In nucleotides, the CDR3 is TGTGCCAGTGGACAGGGGCCGAGGGGCTACACCTTC. Translated, it gives CASGQGPRGYTF. The rearrangement links TRBV6-5 to TRBJ1-2; 9 bases map to TRBD1. Unmatched junction bases numbered 7, after V lost 9 bases and J lost 8 bases. This CDR3 comprises 12 residues. Germline loops: CDR1 MNHEY, CDR2 SVGAGI.

This sequence joins TRBV7-8 and TRBJ2-1; D gene unclear. CDR3 length: 12 amino acids. Trimming took off 4 bases at V and 3 bases at J, with 4 bases between the two ends. CDR1 is SGHVS and CDR2 is FQNEAQ in the germline V gene. The DNA for the CDR3 is TGTGCCAGCAGCTCCAACTACAATGAGCAGTTCTTC. It yields the protein CASSSNYNEQFF.